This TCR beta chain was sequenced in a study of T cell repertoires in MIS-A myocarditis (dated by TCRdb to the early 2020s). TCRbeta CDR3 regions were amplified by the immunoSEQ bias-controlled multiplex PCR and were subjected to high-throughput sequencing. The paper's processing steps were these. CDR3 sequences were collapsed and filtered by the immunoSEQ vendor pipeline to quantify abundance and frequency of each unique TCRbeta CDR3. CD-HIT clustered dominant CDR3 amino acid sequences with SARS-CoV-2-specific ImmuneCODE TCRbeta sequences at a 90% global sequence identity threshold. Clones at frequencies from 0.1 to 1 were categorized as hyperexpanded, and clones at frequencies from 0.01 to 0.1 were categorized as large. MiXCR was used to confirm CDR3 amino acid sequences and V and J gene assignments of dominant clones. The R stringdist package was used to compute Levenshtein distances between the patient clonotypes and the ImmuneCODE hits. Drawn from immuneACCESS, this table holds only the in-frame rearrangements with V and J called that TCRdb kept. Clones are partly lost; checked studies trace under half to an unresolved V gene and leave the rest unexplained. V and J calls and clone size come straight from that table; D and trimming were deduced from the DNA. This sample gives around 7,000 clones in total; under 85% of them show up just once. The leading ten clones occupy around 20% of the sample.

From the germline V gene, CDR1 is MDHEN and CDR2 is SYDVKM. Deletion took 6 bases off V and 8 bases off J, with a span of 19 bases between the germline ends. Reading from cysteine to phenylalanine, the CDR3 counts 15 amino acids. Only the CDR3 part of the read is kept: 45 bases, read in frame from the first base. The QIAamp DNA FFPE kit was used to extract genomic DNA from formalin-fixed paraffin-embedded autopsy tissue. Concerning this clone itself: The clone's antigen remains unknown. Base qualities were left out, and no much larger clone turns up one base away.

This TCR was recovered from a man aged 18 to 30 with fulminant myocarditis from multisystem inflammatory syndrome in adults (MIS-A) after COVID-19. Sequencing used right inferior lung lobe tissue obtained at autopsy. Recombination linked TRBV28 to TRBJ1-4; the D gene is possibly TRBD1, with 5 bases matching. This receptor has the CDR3 CASRGTRPIKEKLFF. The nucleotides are TGTGCCAGCAGGGGGACGAGGCCCATAAAGGAAAAACTGTTTTTT. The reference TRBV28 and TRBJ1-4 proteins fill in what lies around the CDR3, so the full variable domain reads DVKVTQSSRYLVKRTGEKVFLECVQDMDHENMFWYRQDPGLGLRLIYFSYDVKMKEKGDIPEGYSVSREKKERFSLILESASTNQTSMYLCASRGTRPIKEKLFFGSGTQLSVL.